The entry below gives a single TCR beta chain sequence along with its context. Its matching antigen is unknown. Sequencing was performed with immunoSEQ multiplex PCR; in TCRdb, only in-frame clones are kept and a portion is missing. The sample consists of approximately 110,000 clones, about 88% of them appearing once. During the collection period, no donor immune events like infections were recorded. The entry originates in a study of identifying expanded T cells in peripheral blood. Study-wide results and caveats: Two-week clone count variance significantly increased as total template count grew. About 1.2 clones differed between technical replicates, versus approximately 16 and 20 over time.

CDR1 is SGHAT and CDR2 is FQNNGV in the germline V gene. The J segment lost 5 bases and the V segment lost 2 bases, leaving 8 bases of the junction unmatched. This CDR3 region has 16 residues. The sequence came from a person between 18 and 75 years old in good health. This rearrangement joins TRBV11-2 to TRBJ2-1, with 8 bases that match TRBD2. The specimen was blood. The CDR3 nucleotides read TGTGCCAGCAGCTTAACCCCTAGCGGGTCAAACAATGAGCAGTTCTTC. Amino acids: CASSLTPSGSNNEQFF.